A single sample is the source of the 30 T cell receptor beta chains below, sequenced in a study of OX40 agonist ivuxolimab in advanced cancers. Assay: immunoSEQ multiplex PCR; the TCRdb copy retains only in-frame clones and omits some. The sample shows tens of thousands of clones, around nine tenths of them seen only once. Sample: CD4+ or CD8+ T cells sorted from blood, taken in a trial of the OX40 agonist ivuxolimab. These receptors were obtained from an adult with an advanced solid tumor such as melanoma, head and neck, liver or kidney cancer.

The chain combines TRBV28 with TRBJ1-2; 8 bases map to TRBD1. The V gene's germline CDR1 is MDHEN and CDR2 SYDVKM. This CDR3 region has 13 residues. J was trimmed by 4 bases and V by 4 bases; bases with no gene match: 2. The CDR3 here is CASSWGQVYGYTF. The CDR3 DNA follows: TGTGCCAGCAGTTGGGGACAGGTCTATGGCTACACCTTC.

The chain recombines TRBV27 with TRBJ2-1; D may be TRBD2 (6 bases). In germline, CDR1 is MNHEY, CDR2 SMNVEV (reference sequence). The CDR3 runs 14 residues. V shed 3 bases and J shed 0 bases, with 6 bases lying between them. The CDR3 region has the DNA TGTGCCAGCAGTTTGACTAGCTCCTACAATGAGCAGTTCTTC. Translation: CASSLTSSYNEQFF.

This clone turned up a few times. The gene calls are TRBV7-2 and TRBJ2-5; D not certain. Germline CDR1 reads SGHTA; CDR2 reads FQGNSA. This CDR3 has 16 residues. V lost 1 base and J 2 bases, leaving 14 bases between the germline ends. CDR3 in amino acids: CASSLVPGTIQETQYF. Written as DNA, the CDR3 is TGTGCCAGCAGCTTAGTCCCAGGAACTATTCAAGAGACCCAGTACTTC.

This rearrangement joins TRBV13 to TRBJ2-5; D is uncertain. The CDR3 is 14 residues long. Germline lookup yields CDR1 PRHDT and CDR2 FYEKMQ (reference sequence). Trimming pared 5 bases from V and 4 bases from J, leaving 14 bases between. The DNA of the CDR3 is TGTGCCAGCAGCCCCTCCCGGGTCGGAGAGACCCAGTACTTC. Translation: CASSPSRVGETQYF.

The V call is TRBV19, the J call TRBJ2-7, with 12 bases matching TRBD1. The germline gives CDR1 LNHDA, CDR2 SQIVND (reference sequence). V was pared by 1 base and J by 7 bases, with 5 bases of the junction left unmatched. The CDR3 sequence is 15 residues long. CDR3 nucleotide sequence: TGTGCCAGTAGTATAGCCGGGACAGGGGGCAGTGAGCAGTACTTC. It yields the protein CASSIAGTGGSEQYF.

This sequence joins TRBV30 and TRBJ2-7; D is possibly TRBD2 (7 bases). Trimming pared 5 bases from V and 7 bases from J, leaving 12 bases between. Per the germline V gene, CDR1 is GTSNPN and CDR2 is SVGIG (reference sequence). The CDR3 contains 11 residues. The CDR3 coding sequence is TGTGCCTGGCAGGGAGGGGGGGAGCAGTACTTC. Translating gives CAWQGGGEQYF.

This clone was found once. The chain links TRBV6-5 to TRBJ1-2, with D unresolved. From germline, CDR1 is MNHEY and CDR2 SVGAGI. This CDR3 has 14 amino acids. V was shortened by 6 bases and J by 8 bases, with 19 bases between the two germline ends. The CDR3: CASSQSPEIGGYTF. The CDR3 DNA follows: TGTGCCAGCAGCCAAAGCCCTGAGATTGGGGGCTACACCTTC.

This clone occurred once. The chain has TRBV4-2 and TRBJ2-5; 12 positions match TRBD2. Germline assignment: CDR1 LGHNA and CDR2 YNFKEQ. The CDR3 is 17 amino acids. V lost 5 bases and J lost 3; bases outside the gene matches: 10. DNA of the CDR3: TGTGCCAGCAGCGCTCGACTAGCGGGAGACCGAAAAGAGACCCAGTACTTC. This gives the protein CASSARLAGDRKETQYF.

This chain links TRBV19 with TRBJ2-2, with 7 bases matching TRBD2. Germline V gene sequence: CDR1 LNHDA, CDR2 SQIVND (reference sequence). V trimming: 5 bases; J trimming: 4 bases; junction bases outside the gene matches: 22. The CDR3 is 20 amino acids. The CDR3, as DNA: TGTGCCAGTAGTCCTCTTCCCCGGGACTACTCCAAACTTGTCACCGGGGAGCTGTTTTTT. It encodes CASSPLPRDYSKLVTGELFF.

The gene calls are TRBV11-3 and TRBJ2-5; D is unresolved. CDR3 length equals 13 residues. CDR1 is SGHNT, CDR2 YENEEA, per germline. Trimming cost V 5 bases and J 8 bases, with 15 bases left between them. The CDR3 here is CASSPGNLETQYF. The CDR3 region has the DNA TGTGCCAGCAGCCCAGGAAACCTGGAAACCCAGTACTTC.

This rearrangement joins TRBV5-4 to TRBJ2-2; D unclear. This CDR3 has 13 residues. CDR1 and CDR2 from the germline V gene are SGHNT and YYREEE (reference sequence). V was shortened by 4 bases and J by 5 bases, with 9 bases between the two germline ends. CDR3 sequence: CASSKSGTGELFF. The CDR3 DNA sequence: TGTGCCAGCAGCAAGTCTGGGACCGGGGAGCTGTTTTTT.

The CDR3 DNA reads TGTGCCAGCAGCTCGTTTAGCGGCTCCTACGAGCAGTACTTC. Translated: CASSSFSGSYEQYF. This sequence joins TRBV6-5 and TRBJ2-7, with D possibly being TRBD2 (6 bases). V lost 6 bases, J lost 0 bases, and 12 bases lay in between. The CDR3 is 14 amino acids. Germline CDR1 and CDR2: MNHEY and SVGAGI.

The chain joins TRBV28 to TRBJ2-5; no clear D. CDR3 length equals 14 residues. V was pared by 6 bases and J by 7 bases, with 18 bases between. The germline CDR1 and CDR2 sequences are MDHEN and SYDVKM. CDR3 DNA: TGTGCCAGCAGCAAATTCACTACTTTCGTGACCCAGTACTTC. This translates into CASSKFTTFVTQYF. Based on the CDR3 plus reference TRBV28 and TRBJ2-5, the full variable domain is DVKVTQSSRYLVKRTGEKVFLECVQDMDHENMFWYRQDPGLGLRLIYFSYDVKMKEKGDIPEGYSVSREKKERFSLILESASTNQTSMYLCASSKFTTFVTQYFGPGTRLLVL.

This clone was seen just once. The rearrangement links TRBV5-6 to TRBJ2-1; no clear D. This CDR3 contains 13 residues. V was cut by 0 bases and J by 8 bases, with 9 bases left in between. From germline, CDR1 is SGHDT and CDR2 YYEEEE. The CDR3 sequence: CASSLATAYEQFF. The CDR3 DNA is TGTGCCAGCAGCTTGGCTACAGCCTATGAGCAGTTCTTC.

The rearrangement joins TRBV19 to TRBJ2-1; a possible D gene is TRBD1 (5 bases). Trimming cost V 3 bases and J 4 bases, with 7 bases left between them. The CDR3 sequence is 13 residues long. Germline CDR1 LNHDA, CDR2 SQIVND (reference sequence). CDR3 residues: CASSMTVYNEQFF. The CDR3 bases are TGTGCCAGTAGTATGACAGTTTACAATGAGCAGTTCTTC.

The chain links TRBV6-5 to TRBJ1-5; D remains ambiguous. V lost 8 bases and J lost 7, with 18 bases in between. The CDR3 is 14 amino acids. Germline CDR1 is MNHEY and CDR2 is SVGAGI. This CDR3 reads CASLSQASNQPQHF. In nucleotides, the CDR3 is TGTGCCAGCTTATCCCAGGCTTCAAACCAGCCCCAGCATTTT.

This chain links TRBV11-2 with TRBJ2-1, with D maybe TRBD1 (6 bases). The CDR3 length is 15 residues. V dropped 4 bases and J dropped 7 bases, with 17 bases sitting between them. Germline-derived CDR1 and CDR2 are SGHAT and FQNNGV. The CDR3 here is CASSWTEDRGNEQFF. For the CDR3, the DNA is TGTGCCAGCAGCTGGACCGAGGACAGAGGAAATGAGCAGTTCTTC.

This clone is a singleton in its sample. The chain is built from TRBV30 and TRBJ1-2; D is ambiguous. The germline V and J ends were trimmed by 6 bases and 10 bases, with 12 bases remaining between them. This CDR3 comprises 10 residues. Germline V gives CDR1 GTSNPN, CDR2 SVGIG (reference sequence). This chain's CDR3 is CACWSDLYTF. Here the CDR3 DNA reads TGTGCCTGCTGGTCGGACCTCTACACCTTC.

This clone showed up just once. The chain has TRBV29-1 and TRBJ2-2; D unclear. Trimming took off 7 bases at V and 1 base at J, with 10 bases between the two ends. Per germline, CDR1 SQVTM and CDR2 ANQGSEA. This CDR3 comprises 13 residues. The CDR3: CSGRAENTGELFF. In nucleotides, the CDR3 is TGCAGCGGCCGGGCCGAGAACACCGGGGAGCTGTTTTTT.

The chain couples TRBV6-1 to TRBJ2-7; D call uncertain. V lost 1 base, J lost 6 bases, and 4 bases lay in between. CDR3 length equals 11 residues. Germline CDR1 reads MNHNS; CDR2 reads SASEGT. The CDR3 sequence is CASSEGREQYF. CDR3 DNA: TGTGCCAGCAGTGAAGGACGCGAGCAGTACTTC.

The rearrangement uses TRBV4-3 and TRBJ2-1; D perhaps matches TRBD2 (5 bases). CDR1 is LGHNA and CDR2 is YSLEER in the germline V gene. The CDR3 consists of 17 residues. V shed 4 bases and J shed 3 bases, with 19 bases lying between them. The CDR3 nucleotides are TGCGCCAGCAGCCCAAACCTCGGGGTGTTCGGCTACAATGAGCAGTTCTTC. It encodes CASSPNLGVFGYNEQFF.

The chain carries TRBV11-1 and TRBJ2-5, with D unresolved. CDR1 SGHAT and CDR2 FQDESV come from the germline V gene (reference sequence). V lost 5 bases and J 2 bases, leaving 18 bases between the germline ends. The CDR3 spans 16 residues. Here the CDR3 reads CASSRDFASRQETQYF. The CDR3 bases are TGTGCCAGCAGCCGTGACTTTGCCTCCAGGCAAGAGACCCAGTACTTC. The whole variable domain, remainder taken from reference TRBV11-1 and TRBJ2-5, is EAEVAQSPRYKITEKSQAVAFWCDPISGHATLYWYRQILGQGPELLVQFQDESVVDDSQLPKDRFSAERLKGVDSTLKIQPAELGDSAMYLCASSRDFASRQETQYFGPGTRLLVL.

V is TRBV4-3 and J is TRBJ1-1; unclear D gene. The CDR3 is made up of 15 amino acids. V was trimmed by 2 bases and J by 0 bases, leaving 10 bases between them. The germline V gene encodes CDR1 LGHNA and CDR2 YSLEER. CDR3 residues: CASSQLEGVNTEAFF. CDR3 coding DNA: TGCGCCAGCAGCCAACTCGAGGGTGTGAACACTGAAGCTTTCTTT.

J is TRBJ1-1 and V is TRBV7-6, with a possible D match to TRBD1 (6 bases). Trimming stripped 8 bases from V and 0 bases from J, with 13 bases between. CDR3 length equals 14 residues. In germline, CDR1 is SGHVS, CDR2 FNYEAQ. The CDR3 DNA follows: TGTGCCAGCCCCCGGACAGCCCTGAACACTGAAGCTTTCTTT. It codes for CASPRTALNTEAFF.

This chain connects TRBV6-1 to TRBJ2-3; a possible D gene is TRBD2 (5 bases). V lost 2 bases and J lost 1, with 13 bases in between. This CDR3 is 16 amino acids long. Germline assignment: CDR1 MNHNS and CDR2 SASEGT. The CDR3 nucleotides read TGTGCCAGCAGTGAATTTGCGGGTAAGGGCACAGATACGCAGTATTTT. As protein: CASSEFAGKGTDTQYF.

V usage is TRBV9 and J usage is TRBJ1-2, with TRBD1 matching 9 bases. Germline CDR1 reads SGDLS; CDR2 reads YYNGEE. The J segment lost 7 bases and the V segment lost 0 bases, leaving 10 bases of the junction unmatched. The CDR3 runs 16 residues. CDR3 protein: CASSVAYRGPDVGYTF. For the CDR3, the DNA is TGTGCCAGCAGCGTAGCCTACAGGGGGCCTGATGTTGGCTACACCTTC.

This chain joins TRBV7-8 and TRBJ2-5, with D maybe TRBD2 (6 bases). CDR3 size: 15 residues. The V end lost 2 bases, the J end lost 0 bases, and 10 bases lay between the germline ends. Germline values: CDR1 SGHVS, CDR2 FQNEAQ. Written as DNA, the CDR3 is TGTGCCAGCAGCTTAAGGGCGGGGTACCAAGAGACCCAGTACTTC. Its translation is CASSLRAGYQETQYF.

The rearrangement joins TRBV7-9 to TRBJ2-3; no definite D call. Trimming took 5 bases from V and 4 from J, leaving 10 bases between them. The CDR3 runs to 13 residues. Germline CDR1 and CDR2: SEHNR and FQNEAQ (reference sequence). The CDR3, as DNA: TGTGCCAGCAGCCGCCGTGGTGCAGATACGCAGTATTTT. Protein: CASSRRGADTQYF.

The chain recombines TRBV28 with TRBJ2-1; D unresolved. The germline gives CDR1 MDHEN, CDR2 SYDVKM. V was shortened by 4 bases and J by 2 bases, with 27 bases between the two germline ends. This CDR3 has 20 amino acids. CDR3 DNA: TGTGCCAGCAGTTCTCGGCGAGCTCGATTTTGGCGAGGCGCCTACAATGAGCAGTTCTTC. Its translation: CASSSRRARFWRGAYNEQFF.

The CDR3 coding sequence is TGTGCCAGCAGTTTTTGGACAGGGAACACTGAAGCTTTCTTT. Its translation is CASSFWTGNTEAFF. The chain employs TRBV28 and TRBJ1-1; 7 bases are shared with TRBD1. Unmatched junction bases numbered 2, after V lost 3 bases and J lost 1 base. CDR1 MDHEN and CDR2 SYDVKM come from the germline V gene. The CDR3 totals 14 residues.